This TCR beta chain is from a study of blood T cell repertoires in COVID-19. The wider study: From the United States, Italy and Spain came samples of acute and convalescent COVID-19. Sample material is recorded as cDNA or gDNA derived from T cells, B-cell-depleted T cells, or PBMCs.

Profiled with immunoSEQ multiplex PCR; TCRdb holds only in-frame clones, not every one. The sample holds over 100,000 clones, roughly 84% seen once. The V gene end was trimmed by 4 bases and the J gene end by 4 bases; junction bases not matched to a gene: 9. Germline assignment: CDR1 SNHLY and CDR2 FYNNEI. The CDR3 contains 16 residues. The sequenced sample consisted of peripheral blood. This chain links TRBV2 with TRBJ1-5, with 8 nucleotides matching TRBD1. The sequence came from a woman aged 45-65 years with acute or convalescent COVID-19. DNA for the CDR3: TGTGCCAGCAGTGGCAGTACAGGGGGAAGAAATCAGCCCCAGCATTTT. Amino acids: CASSGSTGGRNQPQHF.